The 10 T cell receptor beta chains below were found in one sample sequenced in a study of T cell responses to AZD1222 COVID-19 vaccine. Profiled with immunoSEQ multiplex PCR; TCRdb holds only in-frame clones, not every one. The sample carries around 110,000 clones, about 80% recorded once. This specimen consisted of peripheral blood, obtained on day 0 of AZD1222 vaccination. These receptors came from an adult in good health.

This chain connects TRBV10-3 to TRBJ2-2, with TRBD2 identical over 10 bases. Germline V lookup: CDR1 ENHRY, CDR2 SYGVKD. Trimming cost V 7 bases and J 2 bases; bases outside gene matches: 4. The CDR3 loop spans 15 amino acids. CDR3 DNA: TGTGCCATCAAGACTAGCGGGCATAACACCGGGGAGCTGTTTTTT. As protein: CAIKTSGHNTGELFF.

CDR3 nucleotides: TGTGCCAGCAGTTCTGCCGGGACAGGGAGCTCCTACGAGCAGTACTTC. Translation: CASSSAGTGSSYEQYF. V usage is TRBV28 and J usage is TRBJ2-7, with 9 bases aligning to TRBD1. J gave up 0 bases and V 4 bases, and 7 bases lay outside the gene matches. This CDR3 spans 16 amino acids. CDR1 is MDHEN, CDR2 SYDVKM, per germline.

The gene calls are TRBV6-1 and TRBJ1-6, with D unclear. Germline CDR1 reads MNHNS; CDR2 reads SASEGT. The CDR3 sequence is 15 residues long. Trimming took 2 bases from V and 5 from J, leaving 10 bases between them. CDR3: CASSERSDHNSPLHF. As DNA, the CDR3 is TGTGCCAGCAGTGAACGATCGGATCATAATTCACCCCTCCACTTT.

This clone has a single count. This rearrangement joins TRBV7-8 to TRBJ2-2; D may match TRBD1 or TRBD2 (5 bases each). Germline V lookup: CDR1 SGHVS, CDR2 FQNEAQ. The V gene lost 5 bases and the J gene lost 2 bases, with 9 bases spanning the gap. The CDR3 has 14 residues. The CDR3 DNA sequence: TGTGCCAGCAGCAGTGGGACCAACACCGGGGAGCTGTTTTTT. This translates into CASSSGTNTGELFF.

This clone appeared once. One junction end disagrees with the germline gene, perhaps due to a read error. This chain uses TRBV7-7 with TRBJ1-3; perhaps TRBD1 as D (6 bases). Germline CDR1 reads SSHAT; CDR2 reads FNYEAQ (reference sequence). The length of the CDR3 is 15 residues. Here the CDR3 reads CASSLSGATGNTIYF. DNA of the CDR3: TGTGCTAGCAGCTTGTCAGGGGCTACAGGAAACACCATATATTTT. The variable domain in full, completed from reference TRBV7-7 and TRBJ1-3, reads GAGVSQSPRYKVTKRGQDVTLRCDPISSHATLYWYQQALGQGPEFLTYFNYEAQPDKSGLPSDRFSAERPEGSISTLTIQRTEQRDSAMYRCASSLSGATGNTIYFGEGSWLTVV.

The rearrangement joins TRBV28 to TRBJ1-6, with D uncertain. Germline lookup yields CDR1 MDHEN and CDR2 SYDVKM. The CDR3 loop spans 14 amino acids. Trimming cost V 10 bases and J 7 bases, with 17 bases left between them. CDR3 nucleotide sequence: TGTGCCACACAGCTAAGGCCCCGGAATTCACCCCTCCACTTT. Its translation is CATQLRPRNSPLHF.

The chain couples TRBV11-2 to TRBJ2-7; 9 bases agree with TRBD2. Germline V gene lookup returns CDR1 SGHAT and CDR2 FQNNGV. CDR3 size: 17 residues. The ends lost 1 base at V and 0 bases at J; junction bases unmatched: 7. The CDR3 bases are TGTGCCAGCAGCTTAGTGGCTAGCGGGGACCCCTCCTACGAGCAGTACTTC. Translating gives CASSLVASGDPSYEQYF.

V and J are TRBV7-2 and TRBJ1-2; tentatively, D is TRBD1 (5 bases). CDR1 SGHTA and CDR2 FQGNSA come from the germline V gene. The ends were cut back, 5 bases at V and 8 bases at J, with 18 bases in the middle. This CDR3 region has 14 residues. CDR3 bases: TGTGCCAGCAGCCGGGGACGGGTTTTACGAGGCTACACCTTC. It specifies CASSRGRVLRGYTF. Supplemented by reference TRBV7-2 and TRBJ1-2, the full variable domain reads GAGVSQSPSNKVTEKGKDVELRCDPISGHTALYWYRQSLGQGLEFLIYFQGNSAPDKSGLPSDRFSAERTGGSVSTLTIQRTQQEDSAVYLCASSRGRVLRGYTFGSGTRLTVV.

V and J are TRBV2 and TRBJ2-7; D is ambiguous. Trimming left V 6 bases short and J 6 bases short, with 12 bases between. CDR3 length equals 12 residues. Germline V gives CDR1 SNHLY, CDR2 FYNNEI. The CDR3: CASSLPRTEQYF. The CDR3 nucleotides read TGTGCCAGCAGCCTCCCTAGGACCGAGCAGTACTTC.

V usage is TRBV6-5 and J usage is TRBJ2-7; unclear D gene. CDR3 length equals 14 residues. The germline V and J ends were trimmed by 2 bases and 0 bases, with 8 bases remaining between them. CDR1 is MNHEY, CDR2 SVGAGI, per germline. CDR3 region: CASSYGQFSYEQYF. The CDR3, as DNA: TGTGCCAGCAGTTACGGGCAGTTCTCCTACGAGCAGTACTTC.